Listed below are T cell receptor beta chains from one sample, sequenced in a study of CD8 T cells in Susac syndrome. TCRdb ran MiXCR on the immunoSEQ multiplex PCR reads and lists one entry per CDR3 protein. In the table there are some 240,000 distinct CDR3 sequences, 90% to 97% of which are singletons. The source material was CD4+ T cells from PBMCs. All receptors come from a human donor with Susac syndrome. The CDR3 runs from the conserved cysteine through the conserved F or W. Each record gives: D gene, V gene, J gene, clone size, CDR3 DNA, CDR3 protein. A D gene is named only where the DNA matches it firmly. The size of a clone is reported for some rows only, either as once, few or many, or as a class for expanded clones.

-	TRBV20-1	TRBJ1-5	-	TGCAGTGCTTACAGGGAACGAGCGGCGGGCCAGCCCCAGCATTTT	CSAYRERAAGQPQHF
-	TRBV29-1	TRBJ2-1	-	TGCAGCGTTGTTGAGCACACTTTGGGCAATGAGCAGTTCTTC	CSVVEHTLGNEQFF
-	TRBV27	TRBJ1-2	-	TGTGCCAGCATGGGTGAAGCCTACGCCGGAGGCTACACCTTC	CASMGEAYAGGYTF
TRBD2	TRBV29-1	TRBJ2-1	-	TGCAGCGTTGTCGGGACTAGCGGGAAAACCTACAATGAGCAGTTCTTC	CSVVGTSGKTYNEQFF
TRBD2	TRBV7-9	TRBJ2-1	once	TGTGCCAGCAGCTTAGCGGGAGGGCCTCGTGAGCAGTTCTTC	CASSLAGGPREQFF
-	TRBV30	TRBJ1-1	-	TGTGCCTGGAGCCCCTTCTATGAGAACACTGAAGCTTTCTTT	CAWSPFYENTEAFF
-	TRBV12-3/TRBV12-4	TRBJ1-2	-	TGTGCCAGCAGTTCTAAAGGGTTTGGCTACACCTTC	CASSSKGFGYTF
TRBD2	TRBV20-1	TRBJ2-5	once	TGCAGTGCACTAGCGAACGGAGAGACCCAGTACTTC	CSALANGETQYF
-	TRBV28	TRBJ2-7	-	TGTGCCACCTCCAGGGGGGACTACCCCTACGAGCAGTACTTC	CATSRGDYPYEQYF
-	TRBV18	TRBJ2-7	once	TGTGCCAGCTCACGGACGGGACCTCTGCAAAGGAGCTCCTACGAGCAGTACTTC	CASSRTGPLQRSSYEQYF
TRBD1	TRBV12-5	TRBJ2-5	-	TGTGCTAGTGGCCCGCACGGACAGGGAGGAGAGACCCAGTACTTC	CASGPHGQGGETQYF
TRBD2	TRBV20-1	TRBJ2-5	-	TGCAGTGCTCCTTACGGGGGGATCCAAGAGACCCAGTACTTC	CSAPYGGIQETQYF
TRBD1	TRBV12-3/TRBV12-4	TRBJ2-4	-	TGTGCCAGCAGGTCTCAGGGGGCTTCGGCGAACATTCAGTACTTC	CASRSQGASANIQYF
-	TRBV11-2	TRBJ2-7	-	TGTGCCAGCAGCTTACCCCCCGAGGGGATCTCCTACGAGCAGTACTTC	CASSLPPEGISYEQYF
TRBD2	TRBV10-3	TRBJ2-5	-	TGTGCCATCAGAGATGGGACTAGCGGGGGGACCCAGTACTTC	CAIRDGTSGGTQYF
-	TRBV3-1	TRBJ1-4	-	TGTGCCAGCAGCCAAGGGAGGAATGATGAAAAACTGTTTTTT	CASSQGRNDEKLFF
-	TRBV9	TRBJ2-7	-	TGTGCCAGCAGCGTAGAACGGGTCTCCTACGAGCAGTACTTC	CASSVERVSYEQYF
-	TRBV10-3	TRBJ2-1	-	TGTGCCATCAGTCCCCGGGCTAGGCTAGCGAAGACGGATGAGCAGTTCTTC	CAISPRARLAKTDEQFF
TRBD2	TRBV18	TRBJ2-5	once	TGTGCCAGCTCACCCATCTCTAGCGGATACCAAGAGACCCAGTACTTC	CASSPISSGYQETQYF
TRBD2	TRBV20-1	TRBJ2-1	-	TGCAGTGCTATTTTAGCGGGAGGGCCCTTTGAGCAGTTCTTC	CSAILAGGPFEQFF
-	TRBV11-3	TRBJ2-7	-	TGTGCCAGCAGCTTAGATAATTTCTCGCCCTTATCCTACGAGCAGTACTTC	CASSLDNFSPLSYEQYF
TRBD1	TRBV6-5	TRBJ1-5	-	TGTGCCAGCAGCGACAGGGTCAATCAGCCCCAGCATTTT	CASSDRVNQPQHF
TRBD1	TRBV29-1	TRBJ2-5	-	TGCAGCGTCAGGACAGGGGCGGGGGAGACCCAGTACTTC	CSVRTGAGETQYF
-	TRBV20-1	TRBJ1-2	-	TGCAGTCCCCGGGAGAACTATGGCTACACCTTC	CSPRENYGYTF
-	TRBV14	TRBJ2-6	few	TGTGCCAGCAGCCGTGCTGGGGCCAACGTCCTGACTTTC	CASSRAGANVLTF
-	TRBV13	TRBJ2-3	-	TGTGCCAGCAGCTCTTGGGGCCTAACAGATACGCAGTATTTT	CASSSWGLTDTQYF
-	TRBV9	TRBJ1-5	-	TGTGCCAGCAGCGTCGGACTAGGTGATGGACAGCCCCAGCATTTT	CASSVGLGDGQPQHF
-	TRBV12-3/TRBV12-4	TRBJ2-1	-	TGTGCCAGCAGTTTCGTACTAGGGTCGGGGGAGCAGTTCTTC	CASSFVLGSGEQFF
-	TRBV15	TRBJ1-1	-	TGTGCCACCAGCAGAGGGAAGAGAACCGTGACACGTCTCGCGGACACTGAAGCTTTCTTT	CATSRGKRTVTRLADTEAFF
-	TRBV4-1	TRBJ2-7	-	TGCGCCAGCAGCCAAGAGGCCACTTACGAGCAGTACTTC	CASSQEATYEQYF
-	TRBV20-1	TRBJ1-2	-	TGCAGTGCTAGAGAGGCGGGAGGCTACACCTTC	CSAREAGGYTF
-	TRBV13	TRBJ2-7	-	TGTGCCAGCACCACACTTGGGAGAGGGGTCAACTACGAGCAGTACTTC	CASTTLGRGVNYEQYF
-	TRBV13	TRBJ1-1	-	TGTGCCAGCCGACGCCGAGGTGGAACAATTGAAGCTTTCTTT	CASRRRGGTIEAFF
-	TRBV12-3/TRBV12-4	TRBJ1-5	-	TGTGCCAGCAGTTTGTCCGGGCTTAGCAATCAGCCCCAGCATTTT	CASSLSGLSNQPQHF
-	TRBV30	TRBJ1-1	-	TGTGCCTGGAGTCCTAGACAAGAAGCTTTCTTT	CAWSPRQEAFF
-	TRBV20-1	TRBJ2-3	-	TGCAGTGTACGGGGGTTCACAGATACGCAGTATTTT	CSVRGFTDTQYF
-	TRBV7-3	TRBJ2-1	-	TGTGCCAGCAGCCTGGCCCGATCCAATGAGCAGTTCTTC	CASSLARSNEQFF
-	TRBV29-1	TRBJ2-5	-	TGCAGCGTTACTGCGGGAACCCAAGAGACCCAGTACTTC	CSVTAGTQETQYF
TRBD2	TRBV7-8	TRBJ2-1	-	TGTGCCATCGGCGGGACTAGCGGGAGCTACAATGAGCAGTTCTTC	CAIGGTSGSYNEQFF
-	TRBV6-5	TRBJ2-7	-	TGTGCCAGCAGCGGACGGGATACCGAGCAGTACTTC	CASSGRDTEQYF